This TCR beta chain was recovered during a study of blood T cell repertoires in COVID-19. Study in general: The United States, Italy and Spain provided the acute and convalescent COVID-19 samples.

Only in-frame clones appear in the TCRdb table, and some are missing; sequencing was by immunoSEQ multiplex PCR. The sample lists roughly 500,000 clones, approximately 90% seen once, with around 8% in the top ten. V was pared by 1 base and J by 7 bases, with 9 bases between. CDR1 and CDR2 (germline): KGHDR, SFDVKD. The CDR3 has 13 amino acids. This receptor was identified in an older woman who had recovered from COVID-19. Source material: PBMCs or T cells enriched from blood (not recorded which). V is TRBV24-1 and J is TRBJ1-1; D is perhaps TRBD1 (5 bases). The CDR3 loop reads CATSDFWGGEAFF. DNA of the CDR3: TGTGCCACCAGTGATTTCTGGGGGGGTGAAGCTTTCTTT.